Following are 27 T cell receptor beta chains from one sample sequenced in a study of vaccination effects on CD4 cells after COVID-19. With the ViraFEST assay, the study expanded antigen-specific CD4+ T cells using viral peptide pools, then sequenced them. CD4+ T cell isolation took place after less than 13 days of culture. Subjects were given two BNT162b2 or mRNA-1273 vaccine doses. Their recognized antigens are unknown. Sequencing was performed with immunoSEQ multiplex PCR; in TCRdb, only in-frame clones are kept and a portion is missing. The data contain about 48,000 clones, around 80% of them singletons. The sample was CD4+ T cells from PBMCs cultured with HCoV-OC43 spike peptides, taken after COVID-19 vaccination. Subset noted: HCoV-OC43 spike overlapping peptide pool stimulation. These receptors came from a human donor who received a COVID-19 vaccine.

V and J are TRBV7-2 and TRBJ2-7, with D perhaps given as TRBD1 or TRBD2 (6 bases each). This CDR3 has 14 residues. Germline V gives CDR1 SGHTA, CDR2 FQGNSA. Trimming removed 4 bases at V and 3 bases at J, with 13 bases between. CDR3 protein: CASSWGALLYEQYF. CDR3 nucleotides: TGTGCCAGCAGCTGGGGGGCGCTTCTCTACGAGCAGTACTTC.

The chain has TRBV19 and TRBJ2-7; maybe TRBD1 (5 bases). Per the germline V gene, CDR1 is LNHDA and CDR2 is SQIVND (reference sequence). The V and J ends lost 6 bases and 2 bases respectively, with 14 bases between them. The CDR3 totals 14 residues. CDR3 protein: CASSSWAGTYEQYF. Written as DNA, the CDR3 is TGTGCCAGTAGCTCTTGGGCAGGGACCTACGAGCAGTACTTC.

The rearrangement joins TRBV3-1 (or the pseudogene TRBV3-2) to TRBJ2-5; 8 nucleotides match TRBD2. Germline lookup yields CDR1 LGHDT and CDR2 YNNKEL (reference sequence). CDR3 length equals 16 residues. Unmatched junction bases numbered 11, after V lost 7 bases and J lost 1 base. DNA for the CDR3: TGTGCCAGCACCATACACAGCGGGGGTTCCCAAGAGACCCAGTACTTC. Translated: CASTIHSGGSQETQYF.

For the CDR3, the DNA is TGTGCCAGCAGCGTCGATTATCGGGACAGGGTTCGCAGCAATCAGCCCCAGCATTTT. This encodes CASSVDYRDRVRSNQPQHF. The rearrangement joins TRBV9 to TRBJ1-5; 9 bases are a match to TRBD1. CDR3 length: 19 amino acids. V trimming: 2 bases; J trimming: 1 base; junction bases outside the gene matches: 13. Germline V gene lookup returns CDR1 SGDLS and CDR2 YYNGEE. The entire variable domain, with the rest obtained from reference TRBV9 and TRBJ1-5, is as follows: DSGVTQTPKHLITATGQRVTLRCSPRSGDLSVYWYQQSLDQGLQFLIQYYNGEERAKGNILERFSAQQFPDLHSELNLSSLELGDSALYFCASSVDYRDRVRSNQPQHFGDGTRLSIL.

This chain connects TRBV7-9 to TRBJ2-7; TRBD2 aligns across 7 bases. CDR1 and CDR2 (germline): SEHNR, FQNEAQ (reference sequence). Losses at the gene ends were 5 bases for V and 7 bases for J; bases not matched to a gene: 11. The CDR3 length is 14 residues. The CDR3 loop reads CASSRSGGGEEQYF. The DNA for the CDR3 is TGTGCCAGCAGCCGTTCGGGCGGGGGAGAAGAGCAGTACTTC.

V gene TRBV3-1 (or the pseudogene TRBV3-2) combines with J gene TRBJ2-1; 12 positions match TRBD2. The CDR3 has 17 residues. Unmatched junction bases numbered 10, after V lost 4 bases and J lost 6 bases. Germline CDR1 LGHDT, CDR2 YNNKEL (reference sequence). CDR3 DNA sequence: TGTGCCAGCAGCCCTCGGCTAGCGGGAGGGATGCTCAATGAGCAGTTCTTC. This encodes CASSPRLAGGMLNEQFF.

On this clone itself: The sample contains more than one DNA sequence encoding this CDR3. DNA for the CDR3: TGCGCCAGCAGCCCAGGGGGCACAGATACGCAGTATTTT. It is translated as CASSPGGTDTQYF. This chain links TRBV5-1 with TRBJ2-3, with a weak D call TRBD1 (6 bases). Germline lookup yields CDR1 SGHRS and CDR2 YFSETQ. V lost 4 bases to trimming and J lost 1 base, with 7 bases between them. This CDR3 contains 13 residues. The variable domain in full, with the rest retrieved from reference TRBV5-1 and TRBJ2-3, is KAGVTQTPRYLIKTRGQQVTLSCSPISGHRSVSWYQQTPGQGLQFLFEYFSETQRNKGNFPGRFSGRQFSNSRSEMNVSTLELGDSALYLCASSPGGTDTQYFGPGTRLTVL.

This CDR3 reads CASRGRTGVGKLFF. The CDR3 DNA follows: TGCGCCAGCAGAGGAAGGACAGGAGTAGGAAAACTGTTTTTT. The rearrangement links TRBV4-1 to TRBJ1-4; 7 nucleotides agree with TRBD1. The germline V gene encodes CDR1 MGHRA and CDR2 YSYEKL. The CDR3 is 14 residues long. V gave up 6 bases and J gave up 10 bases; unmatched junction bases: 11.

The gene calls are TRBV7-8 and TRBJ2-5; D is unresolved. There are 11 residues in the CDR3. From germline, CDR1 is SGHVS and CDR2 FQNEAQ. V was cut by 5 bases and J by 5 bases, with 6 bases left in between. As DNA, the CDR3 is TGTGCCAGCAGCCCCCGTGAGACCCAGTACTTC. Protein: CASSPRETQYF.

The gene calls are TRBV14 and TRBJ1-4; D is perhaps TRBD1 (6 bases). This CDR3 comprises 15 residues. CDR1 is SGHDN, CDR2 FVKESK, per germline. V was clipped by 1 base and J by 5 bases, with 11 bases between them. CDR3: CASSQVAGHNEKLFF. The DNA of the CDR3 is TGTGCCAGCAGCCAAGTGGCGGGACACAATGAAAAACTGTTTTTT.

V gene TRBV6-1 combines with J gene TRBJ2-3, with D possibly matching TRBD2 (5 bases). Trimming left V 2 bases short and J 2 bases short, with 17 bases between. The germline V gene has CDR1 MNHNS and CDR2 SASEGT. This CDR3 has 17 amino acids. CDR3 sequence (DNA): TGTGCCAGCAGTGAAAGTTCCGGGAACATACCCACAGATACGCAGTATTTT. As protein: CASSESSGNIPTDTQYF.

The rearrangement uses TRBV28 and TRBJ2-4, with D hard to call. In germline, CDR1 is MDHEN, CDR2 SYDVKM. Trimming cost V 5 bases and J 0 bases, with 11 bases left between them. The CDR3 contains 15 residues. The CDR3 spells CASSVQSLAKNIQYF. The DNA for the CDR3 is TGTGCCAGCAGTGTCCAATCCCTAGCCAAAAACATTCAGTACTTC.

The chain links TRBV21-1 to TRBJ2-6; the table's TRBD1 call for D was not verified on the DNA. TRBV21-1 is a documented pseudogene. This CDR3 is built from 19 residues. DNA of the CDR3: TGTGCCAGCGGGTCTAGAGGGACAGCCTCCCACTCTGGGGCCAACGTCCTGACTTTC. The encoded protein is CASGSRGTASHSGANVLTF.

V usage is TRBV7-9 and J usage is TRBJ2-5; D might be TRBD1 (5 bases). Trimming left V 5 bases short and J 5 bases short, with 12 bases between. The CDR3 loop spans 13 amino acids. CDR1 and CDR2 from the germline V gene are SEHNR and FQNEAQ (reference sequence). The CDR3 sequence: CASSLGESETQYF. The CDR3 region has the DNA TGTGCCAGCAGCCTAGGGGAATCGGAGACCCAGTACTTC.

The chain uses TRBV24-1 and TRBJ2-5; no clear D. The CDR3 runs 15 residues. The V gene lost 3 bases and the J gene lost 5 bases, with 15 bases spanning the gap. Germline V gene data show CDR1 as KGHDR and CDR2 as SFDVKD. The CDR3 loop is CATSDTPPNRETQYF. For the CDR3, the DNA is TGTGCCACCAGTGATACCCCTCCTAACCGGGAGACCCAGTACTTC.

This rearrangement joins TRBV28 to TRBJ1-5, with D possibly matching TRBD1 (6 bases). The CDR3 is made up of 15 amino acids. The V end was cut by 5 bases, the J end by 0 bases, with 11 bases between. Germline loops: CDR1 MDHEN, CDR2 SYDVKM. The CDR3 coding sequence is TGTGCCAGCAGTCCTGACAGGAATAGCAATCAGCCCCAGCATTTT. This encodes CASSPDRNSNQPQHF.

This clone is classed as medium-sized. This chain links TRBV7-9 with TRBJ1-5, with TRBD1 identical over 8 bases. The CDR3 is 14 residues long. V shed 2 bases, J shed 7 bases, and the junction held 4 bases outside the gene matches. Germline CDR1 and CDR2: SEHNR and FQNEAQ (reference sequence). CDR3 bases: TGTGCCAGCAGCTTACAGGGGGCTCTACAGCCCCAGCATTTT. It translates to CASSLQGALQPQHF.

The sample holds one count of this clone. This chain connects TRBV6-5 to TRBJ1-6; TRBD1 is a possible D gene (6 bases). Trimming left V 4 bases short and J 6 bases short, with 13 bases between. Germline loops: CDR1 MNHEY, CDR2 SVGAGI. The CDR3 is 15 amino acids. DNA for the CDR3: TGTGCCAGCAGTTTCGACAGGCGATTTAATTCACCCCTCCACTTT. Translated: CASSFDRRFNSPLHF.

This chain links TRBV5-1 with TRBJ1-4; TRBD1 is a possible D gene (6 bases). The germline gives CDR1 SGHRS, CDR2 YFSETQ. There are 14 residues in the CDR3. The germline V and J ends were trimmed by 5 bases and 5 bases, with 13 bases remaining between them. The DNA for the CDR3 is TGCGCCAGCAGGGAGAGGACAGAAAATGAAAAACTGTTTTTT. Translating it yields CASRERTENEKLFF.

The gene calls are TRBV18 and TRBJ1-1; TRBD1 matches at 7 bases. The V and J ends lost 3 bases and 9 bases, in that order; junction bases with no gene match: 4. From germline, CDR1 is KGHSH and CDR2 LQKENI. The CDR3 totals 12 residues. The CDR3 protein is CASSPDRVQAFF. CDR3 DNA sequence: TGTGCCAGCTCACCCGACAGGGTACAAGCTTTCTTT.

With regard to this clone: Germline and junction disagree at one end, which may indicate a read error. The chain joins TRBV19 to TRBJ1-5; tentatively, D is TRBD1 (6 bases). Germline values: CDR1 LNHDA, CDR2 SQIVND (reference sequence). The CDR3 runs 14 residues. The CDR3 loop reads CTSSTTEGEQPQHF. DNA for the CDR3: TGTACCAGTAGTACGACAGAGGGGGAACAGCCCCAGCATTTT.

This clone was seen once. V gene TRBV23-1 combines with J gene TRBJ2-5; weak D call: TRBD2 (6 bases). TRBV23-1 is known as an ORF, though its function is uncertain. Trimming took off 1 base at V and 4 bases at J, with 13 bases between the two ends. CDR3 length: 15 residues. CDR3 nucleotides: TGCGCCAGCAGTCAATTGGCGGCCGGGGGAGAGACCCAGTACTTC. This gives the protein CASSQLAAGGETQYF.

This clone was observed once. This rearrangement joins TRBV25-1 to TRBJ2-7; D is unresolved. This CDR3 is 11 amino acids long. Trimming cost V 8 bases and J 6 bases, with 11 bases left between them. Germline V gene sequence: CDR1 MGHDK, CDR2 SYGVNS. The chain's CDR3 is CASGVSSEQYF. The DNA of the CDR3 is TGTGCCAGCGGGGTCTCTAGCGAGCAGTACTTC.

The V call is TRBV5-1, the J call TRBJ2-7, with 12 bases aligning to TRBD1. V was clipped by 0 bases and J by 3 bases; unmatched bases: 10. Germline lookup yields CDR1 SGHRS and CDR2 YFSETQ. The CDR3 is made up of 18 amino acids. This CDR3 is CASSLGDRGRATNYEQYF. The CDR3 DNA reads TGCGCCAGCAGCTTGGGGGACAGGGGGCGCGCGACTAACTACGAGCAGTACTTC.

V usage is TRBV5-5 and J usage is TRBJ1-5, with 7 bases aligning to TRBD1. Looked up from germline, CDR1 is SGHKS and CDR2 is YYEKEE (reference sequence). This CDR3 has 16 residues. The J segment lost 0 bases and the V segment lost 4 bases, leaving 7 bases of the junction unmatched. CDR3 bases: TGTGCCAGCAGCCCCGGGGACAGCTATAGCAATCAGCCCCAGCATTTT. Protein product: CASSPGDSYSNQPQHF.

The J gene is TRBJ2-5, the V gene TRBV19, with 12 nucleotides matching TRBD2. The V segment lost 4 bases and the J segment 3 bases; nucleotides outside the gene matches: 6. This CDR3 has 16 amino acids. Germline CDR1 reads LNHDA; CDR2 reads SQIVND (reference sequence). The CDR3 bases are TGTGCCAGTAGTAAGCTAGCGGGGGGGCTTGAAGAGACCCAGTACTTC. This sequence encodes CASSKLAGGLEETQYF. Full variable domain (rest looked up from reference TRBV19 and TRBJ2-5): DGGITQSPKYLFRKEGQNVTLSCEQNLNHDAMYWYRQDPGQGLRLIYYSQIVNDFQKGDIAEGYSVSREKKESFPLTVTSAQKNPTAFYLCASSKLAGGLEETQYFGPGTRLLVL.

This clone was recorded only once. V usage is TRBV5-1 and J usage is TRBJ1-1; 12 nucleotides align to TRBD1. The CDR3 sequence is 18 residues long. V lost 3 bases, J lost 3 bases, and 12 bases stayed unmatched. Germline values: CDR1 SGHRS, CDR2 YFSETQ. For the CDR3, the DNA is TGCGCCAGCAGCTACCTGTCCGGGACAGGGGGCTTTCACACTGAAGCTTTCTTT. Protein: CASSYLSGTGGFHTEAFF.